This T cell receptor (beta chain) emerged from a study of regulatory T cells in long-lasting Graves disease. Libraries of TCR beta came from iRepertoire HTBI primers plus Arm-PCR of CDR3 regions. Via MiXCR, TCRdb re-called the multiplex PCR reads, giving one row per CDR3 protein. The profile covers some 410,000 distinct CDR3 sequences, with about 17% appearing a single time and about 11% taken by the ten largest. The sample's time point: newly diagnosed GD, antithyroid drugs for less than 3 months. The TCR library used RNA extracted from PBMCs. Germline CDR1 is GTSNPN and CDR2 is SVGIG (reference sequence). The CDR3 covers 13 residues. The V end lost 2 bases, the J end lost 0 bases, and 7 bases lay between the germline ends. This sample was also put to use in a study of T cells in Graves' hyperthyroidism and ophthalmopathy.

The receptor was isolated from a woman aged 25 to 39 with Graves disease. The rearrangement joins TRBV30 to TRBJ2-5, with D unclear. The source was peripheral blood mononuclear cells (PBMCs), collected at new diagnosis, from a patient treated with antithyroid drugs. The CDR3 sequence is CAWSRGYQETQYF. CDR3 DNA sequence: TGTGCCTGGAGTCGTGGGTACCAAGAGACCCAGTACTTC.